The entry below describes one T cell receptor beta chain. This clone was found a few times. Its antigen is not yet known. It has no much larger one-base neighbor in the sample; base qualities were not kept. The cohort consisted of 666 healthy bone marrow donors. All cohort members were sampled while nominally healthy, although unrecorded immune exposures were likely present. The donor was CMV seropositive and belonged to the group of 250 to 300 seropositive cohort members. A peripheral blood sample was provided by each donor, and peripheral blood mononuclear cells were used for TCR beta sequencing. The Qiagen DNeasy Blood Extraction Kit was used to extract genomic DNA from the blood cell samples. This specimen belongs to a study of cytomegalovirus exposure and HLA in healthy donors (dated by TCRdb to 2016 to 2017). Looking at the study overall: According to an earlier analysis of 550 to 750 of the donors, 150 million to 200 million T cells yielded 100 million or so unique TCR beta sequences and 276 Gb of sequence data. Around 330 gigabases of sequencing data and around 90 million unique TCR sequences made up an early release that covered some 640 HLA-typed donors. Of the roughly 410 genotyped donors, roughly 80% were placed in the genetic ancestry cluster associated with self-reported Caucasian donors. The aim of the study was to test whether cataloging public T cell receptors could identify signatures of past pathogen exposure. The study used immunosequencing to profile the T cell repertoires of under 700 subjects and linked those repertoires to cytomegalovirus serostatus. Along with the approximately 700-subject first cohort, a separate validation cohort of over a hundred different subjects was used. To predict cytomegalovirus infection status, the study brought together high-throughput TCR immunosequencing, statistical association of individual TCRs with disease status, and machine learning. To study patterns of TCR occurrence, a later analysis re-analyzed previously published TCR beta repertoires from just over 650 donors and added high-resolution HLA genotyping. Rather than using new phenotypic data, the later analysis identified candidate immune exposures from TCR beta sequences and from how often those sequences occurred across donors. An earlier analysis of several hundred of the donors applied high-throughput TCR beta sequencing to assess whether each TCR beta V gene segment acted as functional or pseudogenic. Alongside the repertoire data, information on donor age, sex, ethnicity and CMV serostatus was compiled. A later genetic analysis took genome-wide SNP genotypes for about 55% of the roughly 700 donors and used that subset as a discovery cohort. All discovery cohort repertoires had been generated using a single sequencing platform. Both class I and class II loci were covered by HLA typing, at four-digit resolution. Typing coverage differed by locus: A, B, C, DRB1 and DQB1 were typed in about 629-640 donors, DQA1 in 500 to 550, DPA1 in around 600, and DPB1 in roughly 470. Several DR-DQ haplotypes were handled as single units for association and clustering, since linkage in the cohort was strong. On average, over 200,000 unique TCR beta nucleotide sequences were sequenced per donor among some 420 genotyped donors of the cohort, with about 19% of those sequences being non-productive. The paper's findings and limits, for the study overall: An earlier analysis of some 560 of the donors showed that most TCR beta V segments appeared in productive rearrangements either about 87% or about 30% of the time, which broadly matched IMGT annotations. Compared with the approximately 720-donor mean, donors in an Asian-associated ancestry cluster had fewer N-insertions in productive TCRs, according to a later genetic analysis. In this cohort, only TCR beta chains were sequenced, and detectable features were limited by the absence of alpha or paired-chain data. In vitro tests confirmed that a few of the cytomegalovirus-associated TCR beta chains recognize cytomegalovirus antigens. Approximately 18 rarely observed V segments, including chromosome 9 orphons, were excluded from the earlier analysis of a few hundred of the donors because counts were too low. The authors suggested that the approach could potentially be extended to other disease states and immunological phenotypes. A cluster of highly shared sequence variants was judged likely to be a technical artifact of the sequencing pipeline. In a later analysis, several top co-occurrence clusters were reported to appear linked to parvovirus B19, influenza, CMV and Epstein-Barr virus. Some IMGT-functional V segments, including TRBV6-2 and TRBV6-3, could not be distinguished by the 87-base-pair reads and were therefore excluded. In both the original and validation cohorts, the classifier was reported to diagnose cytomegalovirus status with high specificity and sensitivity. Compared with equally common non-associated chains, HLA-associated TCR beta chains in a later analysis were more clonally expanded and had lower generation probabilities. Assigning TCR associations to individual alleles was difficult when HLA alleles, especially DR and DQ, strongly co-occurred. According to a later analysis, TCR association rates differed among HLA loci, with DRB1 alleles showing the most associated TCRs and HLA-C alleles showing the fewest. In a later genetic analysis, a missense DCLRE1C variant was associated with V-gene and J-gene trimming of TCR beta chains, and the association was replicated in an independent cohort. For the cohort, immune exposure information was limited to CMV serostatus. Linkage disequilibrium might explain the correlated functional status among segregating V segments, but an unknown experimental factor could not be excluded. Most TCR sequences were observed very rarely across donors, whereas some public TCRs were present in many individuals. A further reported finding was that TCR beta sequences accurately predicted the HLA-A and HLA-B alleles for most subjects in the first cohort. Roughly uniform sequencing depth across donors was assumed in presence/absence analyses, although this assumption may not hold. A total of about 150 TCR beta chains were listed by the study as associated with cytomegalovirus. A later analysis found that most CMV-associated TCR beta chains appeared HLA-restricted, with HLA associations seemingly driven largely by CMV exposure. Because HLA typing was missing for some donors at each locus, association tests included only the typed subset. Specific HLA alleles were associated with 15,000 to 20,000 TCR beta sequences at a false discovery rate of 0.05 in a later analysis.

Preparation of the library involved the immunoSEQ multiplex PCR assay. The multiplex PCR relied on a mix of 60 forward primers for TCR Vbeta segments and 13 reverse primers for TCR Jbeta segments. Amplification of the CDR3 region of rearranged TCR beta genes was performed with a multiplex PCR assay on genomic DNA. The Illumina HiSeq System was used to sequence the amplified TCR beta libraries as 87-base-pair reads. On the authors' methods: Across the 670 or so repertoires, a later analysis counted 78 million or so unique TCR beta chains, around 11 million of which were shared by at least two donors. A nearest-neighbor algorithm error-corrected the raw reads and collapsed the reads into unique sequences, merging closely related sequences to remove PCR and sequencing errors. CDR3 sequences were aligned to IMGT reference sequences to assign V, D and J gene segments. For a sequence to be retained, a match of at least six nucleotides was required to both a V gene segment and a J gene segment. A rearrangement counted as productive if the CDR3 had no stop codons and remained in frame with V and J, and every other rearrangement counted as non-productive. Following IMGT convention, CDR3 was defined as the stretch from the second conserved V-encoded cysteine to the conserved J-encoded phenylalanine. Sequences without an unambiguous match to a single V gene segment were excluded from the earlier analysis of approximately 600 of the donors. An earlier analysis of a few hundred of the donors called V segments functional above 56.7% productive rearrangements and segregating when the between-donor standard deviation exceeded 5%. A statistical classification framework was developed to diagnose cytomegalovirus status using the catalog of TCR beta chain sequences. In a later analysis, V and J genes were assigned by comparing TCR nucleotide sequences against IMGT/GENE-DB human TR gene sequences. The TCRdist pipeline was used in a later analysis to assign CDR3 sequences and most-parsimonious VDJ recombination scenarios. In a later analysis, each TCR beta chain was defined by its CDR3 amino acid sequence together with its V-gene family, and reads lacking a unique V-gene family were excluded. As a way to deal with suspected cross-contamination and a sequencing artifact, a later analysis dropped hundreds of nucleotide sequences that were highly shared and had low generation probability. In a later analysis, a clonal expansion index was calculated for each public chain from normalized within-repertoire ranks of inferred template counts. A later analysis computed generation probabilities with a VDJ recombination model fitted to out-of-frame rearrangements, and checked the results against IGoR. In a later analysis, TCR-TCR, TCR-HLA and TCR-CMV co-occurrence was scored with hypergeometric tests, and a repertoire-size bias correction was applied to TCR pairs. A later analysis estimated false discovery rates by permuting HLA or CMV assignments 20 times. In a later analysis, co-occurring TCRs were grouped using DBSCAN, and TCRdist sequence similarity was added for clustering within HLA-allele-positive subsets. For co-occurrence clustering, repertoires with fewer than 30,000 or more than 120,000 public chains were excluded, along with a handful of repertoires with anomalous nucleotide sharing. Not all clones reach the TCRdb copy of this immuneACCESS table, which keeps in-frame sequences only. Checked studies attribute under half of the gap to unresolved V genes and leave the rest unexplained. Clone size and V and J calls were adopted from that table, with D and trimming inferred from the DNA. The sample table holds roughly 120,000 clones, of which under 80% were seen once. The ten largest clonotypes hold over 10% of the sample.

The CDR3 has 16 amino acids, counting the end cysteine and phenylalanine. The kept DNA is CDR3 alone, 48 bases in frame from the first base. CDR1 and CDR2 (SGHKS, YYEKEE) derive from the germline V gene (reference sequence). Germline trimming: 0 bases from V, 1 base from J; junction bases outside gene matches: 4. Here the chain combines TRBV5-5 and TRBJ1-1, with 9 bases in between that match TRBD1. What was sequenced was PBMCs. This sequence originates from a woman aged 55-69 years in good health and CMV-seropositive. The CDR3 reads CASSLGMTGGNTEAFF. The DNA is TGTGCCAGCAGCTTGGGGATGACAGGGGGGAACACTGAAGCTTTCTTT.